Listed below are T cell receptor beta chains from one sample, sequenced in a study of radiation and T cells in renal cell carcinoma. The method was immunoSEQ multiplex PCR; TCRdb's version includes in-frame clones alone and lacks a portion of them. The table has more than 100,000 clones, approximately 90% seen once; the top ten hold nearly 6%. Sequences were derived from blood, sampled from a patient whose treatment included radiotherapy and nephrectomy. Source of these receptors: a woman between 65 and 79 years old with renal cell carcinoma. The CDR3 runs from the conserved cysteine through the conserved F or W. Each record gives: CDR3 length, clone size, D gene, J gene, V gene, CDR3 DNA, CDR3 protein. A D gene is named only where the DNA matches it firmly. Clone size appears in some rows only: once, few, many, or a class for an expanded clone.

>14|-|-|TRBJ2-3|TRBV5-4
TGTGCCAGCAGCTTGAAACAGCCCACAGATACGCAGTATTTT
CASSLKQPTDTQYF
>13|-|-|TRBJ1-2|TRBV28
TGTGCCAGCAGCTCTCTTGCCGGGACGACCTACACCTTC
CASSSLAGTTYTF
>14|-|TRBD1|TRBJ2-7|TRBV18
TGTGCCAGCTCACCAGGGGACAGCTCCTACGAGCAGTACTTC
CASSPGDSSYEQYF
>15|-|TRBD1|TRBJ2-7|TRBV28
TGTGCCAGCAGTCCTCCCCCCGACAGGGTGAATGAGCAGTACTTC
CASSPPPDRVNEQYF
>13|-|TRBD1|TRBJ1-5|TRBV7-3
TGTGCCAGCAGCGACAGGGGAGGACAGCCCCAGCATTTT
CASSDRGGQPQHF
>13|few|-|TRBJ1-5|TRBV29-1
TGCAGCGTTACAGACCGTGCCAATCAGCCCCAGCATTTT
CSVTDRANQPQHF
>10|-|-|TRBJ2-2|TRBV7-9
TGTGCCGTCGGGGACGGGGAGCTGTTTTTT
CAVGDGELFF
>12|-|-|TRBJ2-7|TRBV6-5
TGTGCCAGCAGTTGGGGATCCTACGAGCAGTACTTC
CASSWGSYEQYF
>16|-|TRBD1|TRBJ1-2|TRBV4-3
TGCGCCAGCAGCCAAGCTCTCCGGACAGGAATTTATGGCTACACCTTC
CASSQALRTGIYGYTF
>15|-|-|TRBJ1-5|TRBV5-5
TGTGCCAGCAGCCAGGACGGACTTAGCAATCAGCCCCAGCATTTT
CASSQDGLSNQPQHF
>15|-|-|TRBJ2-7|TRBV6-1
TGTGCCAGCAGTGATTCTTTACAGAAAAACTACGAGCAGTACTTC
CASSDSLQKNYEQYF
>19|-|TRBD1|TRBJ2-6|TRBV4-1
TGCGCCAGCAGCCAAGATCGCGACAGGGGGGTTTCTGGGGCCAACGTCCTGACTTTC
CASSQDRDRGVSGANVLTF
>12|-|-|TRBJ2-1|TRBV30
TGTGCCTGGAGTGTACCCCGGCAAGAGCAGTTCTTC
CAWSVPRQEQFF
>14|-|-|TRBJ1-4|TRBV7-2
TGTGCCAGCAGGGATGGCAGTACCAATGAAAAACTGTTTTTT
CASRDGSTNEKLFF
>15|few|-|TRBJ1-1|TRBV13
TGTGCCAGCAGCTTAGCTACCGAAAGGAACACTGAAGCTTTCTTT
CASSLATERNTEAFF
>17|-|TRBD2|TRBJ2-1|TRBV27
TGTGCCAGCAGTCCCCCCCTAAGGACTAGCGGGAGGAATGAGCAGTTCTTC
CASSPPLRTSGRNEQFF
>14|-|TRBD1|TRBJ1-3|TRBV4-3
TGCGCCAGCAGCGGCGGGACAGCAGGAAACACCATATATTTT
CASSGGTAGNTIYF
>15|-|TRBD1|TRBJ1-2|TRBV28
TGTGCCAGCAGTGGATTAACAGGGGGCAGGGACGGCTACACCTTC
CASSGLTGGRDGYTF
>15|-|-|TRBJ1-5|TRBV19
TGTGCCACCAACGACGGACAGAGAATGTGGCAGCCCCAGCATTTT
CATNDGQRMWQPQHF
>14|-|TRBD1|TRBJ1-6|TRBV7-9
TGTGCCAGCAGGCTGGACAGGGGTAATTCACCCCTCCACTTT
CASRLDRGNSPLHF
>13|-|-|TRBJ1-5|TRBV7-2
TGTGCCAGCAGCGCCGTCGGAAATCAGCCCCAGCATTTT
CASSAVGNQPQHF
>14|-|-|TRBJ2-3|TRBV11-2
TGTGCCAGCAGCTTAGGAGGGGGGAGCGATACGCAGTATTTT
CASSLGGGSDTQYF
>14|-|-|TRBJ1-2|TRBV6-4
TGTGCCAGCAGTCCTTTCACAGGCGGCTATGGCTACACCTTC
CASSPFTGGYGYTF
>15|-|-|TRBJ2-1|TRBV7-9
TGTGCCAGCAGCTCCCGGGCCCTCTCCTACAATGAGCAGTTCTTC
CASSSRALSYNEQFF
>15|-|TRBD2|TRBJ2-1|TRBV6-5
TGTGCCAGCAGGGGACTCGGGGGGGCCTGGGATGAGCAGTTCTTC
CASRGLGGAWDEQFF
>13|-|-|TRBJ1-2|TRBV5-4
TGTGCCAGCAGCTTGGGGAGGGAATGGGGCTACACCTTC
CASSLGREWGYTF
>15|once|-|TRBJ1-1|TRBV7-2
TGTGCCAGCAGCTTAGTCGCGCAGGGGAACACTGAAGCTTTCTTT
CASSLVAQGNTEAFF
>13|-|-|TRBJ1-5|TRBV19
TGTGCCAGTAAGATCCCAGGGGATCAGCCCCAGCATTTT
CASKIPGDQPQHF
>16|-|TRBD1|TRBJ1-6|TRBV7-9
TGTGCCAGCAGCTTAGAGAGACAGGGGGTGAGATCACCCCTCCACTTT
CASSLERQGVRSPLHF
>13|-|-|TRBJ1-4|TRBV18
TGTGCCAGCTCCGAAAGGGAGGGCGAAAAACTGTTTTTT
CASSEREGEKLFF
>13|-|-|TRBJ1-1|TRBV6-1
TGTGCCAGCAGTGATAACCTGAACACTGAAGCTTTCTTT
CASSDNLNTEAFF
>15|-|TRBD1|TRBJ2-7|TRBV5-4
TGTGCCAGCAGCTTGTCCTGGGACAGGGCCCACGAGCAGTACTTC
CASSLSWDRAHEQYF
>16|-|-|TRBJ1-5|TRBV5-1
TGCGCCAGCAGCGCCGGGACCGACCGGAGCAATCAGCCCCAGCATTTT
CASSAGTDRSNQPQHF
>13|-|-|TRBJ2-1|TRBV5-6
TGTGCCAGCAGCGGGCAGGGTTACAATGAGCAGTTCTTC
CASSGQGYNEQFF
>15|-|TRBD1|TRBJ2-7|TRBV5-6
TGTGCCAGCAGCTTGGGATTTTACAGGGGGCTTGAGCAGTACTTC
CASSLGFYRGLEQYF
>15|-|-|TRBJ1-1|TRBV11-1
TGTGCCAGCAGCCCGGGGCCCCCGAGGGGCACTGAAGCTTTCTTT
CASSPGPPRGTEAFF
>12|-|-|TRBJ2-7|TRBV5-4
TGTGCCAGCAGCTTTGACAACTACGAGCAGTACTTC
CASSFDNYEQYF
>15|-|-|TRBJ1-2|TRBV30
TGTGCCTGGAGTGCAGCACCGGGAAACGGCTATGGCTACACCTTC
CAWSAAPGNGYGYTF
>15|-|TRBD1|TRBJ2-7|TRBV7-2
TGTGCCAGCAGCACCCCCGGGACAGGCGCCTACGAGCAGTACTTC
CASSTPGTGAYEQYF
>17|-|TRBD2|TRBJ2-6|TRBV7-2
TGTGCCAGCAGCCGTAGCGGGGGAGGGTCTGGGGCCAACGTCCTGACTTTC
CASSRSGGGSGANVLTF
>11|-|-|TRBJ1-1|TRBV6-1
TGTGCCAGCAGTTCGAACACTGAAGCTTTCTTT
CASSSNTEAFF
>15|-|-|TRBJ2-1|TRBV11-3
TGTGCCAGCAGCTTAGGACAGGCGGGTGTAGGTGAGCAGTTCTTC
CASSLGQAGVGEQFF
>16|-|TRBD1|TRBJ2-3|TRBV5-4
TGTGCCAGCAGCTTGAGGGACAGGGGTATCACAGATACGCAGTATTTT
CASSLRDRGITDTQYF
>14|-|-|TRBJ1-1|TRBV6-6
TGTGCCAGCAGTTACCCGGGGCAGTACACTGAAGCTTTCTTT
CASSYPGQYTEAFF
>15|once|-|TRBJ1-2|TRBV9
TGTGCCAGCAGCGTAGGTAGAGGGGAAGGGTATGGCTACACCTTC
CASSVGRGEGYGYTF
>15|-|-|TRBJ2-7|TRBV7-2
TGTGCCAGCAGCTCGGGGCCACGAAGCCCCTACGAGCAGTACTTC
CASSSGPRSPYEQYF
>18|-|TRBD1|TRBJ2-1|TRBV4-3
TGCGCCAGCAGCCAAGAGACGACAGGGGGCATAGTCTACAATGAGCAGTTCTTC
CASSQETTGGIVYNEQFF
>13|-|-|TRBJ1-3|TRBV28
TGTGCCAGCAGTCCCCCCCAGCTCGGCACCATATATTTT
CASSPPQLGTIYF
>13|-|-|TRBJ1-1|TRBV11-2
TGTGCCAGCAGCTTAGAACGTAGCACTGAAGCTTTCTTT
CASSLERSTEAFF
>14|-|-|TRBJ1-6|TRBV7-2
TGTGCCAGCAGCTTAAAACGGGAGAATTCACCCCTCCACTTT
CASSLKRENSPLHF
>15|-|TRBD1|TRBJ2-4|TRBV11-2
TGTGCCAGCAGCTTTCAAGGGGGACAGAAAAACATTCAGTACTTC
CASSFQGGQKNIQYF
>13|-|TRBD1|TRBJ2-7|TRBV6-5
TGTGCCAGCAGGATAACAGGGGGCTACGAGCAGTACTTC
CASRITGGYEQYF
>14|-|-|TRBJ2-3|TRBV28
TGTGCCAGCACCTCGGAAAGTTACACAGATACGCAGTATTTT
CASTSESYTDTQYF
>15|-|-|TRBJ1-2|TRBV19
TGTGCCAGTAGTATCTATGTCAACGTAGACTATGGCTACACCTTC
CASSIYVNVDYGYTF
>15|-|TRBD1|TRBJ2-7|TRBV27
TGTGCCAGCAGTATAGGGACAGGAAGAACCTACGAGCAGTACTTC
CASSIGTGRTYEQYF